This T cell receptor beta chain was documented in a study of blood T cell repertoires in COVID-19. Study details: From T cells, B-cell-depleted T cells, or PBMCs came the material, which was cDNA or gDNA.

This clone was picked up one time. Methods used by the authors: Estimated nucleated cell counts came from reference gene primer amplification. TCRdb's copy holds only in-frame clones and misses some; the assay was immunoSEQ multiplex PCR. Clone size and V and J calls were adopted from that table, with D and trimming inferred from the DNA. The sample includes roughly 340,000 clones, roughly 86% of them seen just once. The Seattle patients joined while their infection was active and were tracked longitudinally afterward. Germline values: CDR1 MNHEY, CDR2 SMNVEV (reference sequence). V was pared by 3 bases and J by 5 bases, with 10 bases of the junction left unmatched. The CDR3 spans 16 residues.

The sequenced sample consisted of peripheral blood. The rearrangement links TRBV27 to TRBJ2-5, with 9 bases identical to TRBD2. The TCR sequence derives from a woman between 65 and 79 years old with COVID-19, enrolled during active disease. DNA of the CDR3: TGTGCCAGCAGTTTGAGAGGAGCGGGGGGTTTGGAGACCCAGTACTTC. Protein: CASSLRGAGGLETQYF.